Shown below are 18 T cell receptor beta chains from a single sample sequenced in a study of glioma-infiltrating T cells after dendritic cell vaccination. The time point was: after dendritic cell vaccination, including at tumor progression/relapse. Monocyte-derived dendritic cells, cultured approximately seven days with IL-4 and GM-CSF, were pulsed with autologous tumor lysate. Generated by immunoSEQ multiplex PCR, the TCRdb table keeps only in-frame clones and is missing some. The sample yields over a hundred clones, 90% to 95% seen once. The input for sequencing was tumor tissue, taken after dendritic cell vaccination. The source of these receptors is a human donor with glioblastoma.

The V call is TRBV2, the J call TRBJ1-1; 7 positions match TRBD1. Losses at the gene ends were 0 bases for V and 10 bases for J; bases not matched to a gene: 8. CDR3 length: 14 residues. The germline gives CDR1 SNHLY, CDR2 FYNNEI. The DNA of the CDR3 is TGTGCCAGCAGTGAAGCGTCGGACAGGCCGGCAGCTTTCTTT. Translating gives CASSEASDRPAAFF.

This rearrangement joins TRBV20-1 to TRBJ2-1; D gene uncertain. The germline V and J ends were trimmed by 3 bases and 7 bases, with 7 bases remaining between them. There are 11 residues in the CDR3. Germline assignment: CDR1 DFQATT and CDR2 SNEGSKA (reference sequence). This chain's CDR3 is CSASPVNEQFF. The CDR3 nucleotides read TGCAGTGCTAGCCCTGTTAATGAGCAGTTCTTC.

This chain uses TRBV2 with TRBJ1-2; D is possibly TRBD1 (6 bases). From germline, CDR1 is SNHLY and CDR2 FYNNEI. Trimming took 6 bases from V and 7 from J, leaving 12 bases between them. The CDR3 has 12 amino acids. CDR3 region: CASRAGASGYTF. The CDR3 DNA reads TGTGCCAGCAGAGCAGGGGCAAGTGGCTACACCTTC.

The chain joins TRBV6-1 to TRBJ1-3; no clear D gene. This CDR3 has 12 amino acids. Per the germline V gene, CDR1 is MNHNS and CDR2 is SASEGT. V dropped 10 bases and J dropped 0 bases, with 7 bases sitting between them. The CDR3 sequence: CATLSSGNTIYF. DNA of the CDR3: TGTGCCACCCTAAGCTCTGGAAACACCATATATTTT.

The chain employs TRBV29-1 and TRBJ2-3; 7 bases fit TRBD1. V was clipped by 7 bases and J by 0 bases; unmatched bases: 4. The CDR3 has 13 amino acids. Germline assignment: CDR1 SQVTM and CDR2 ANQGSEA. CDR3 residues: CSGGGVSTDTQYF. DNA for the CDR3: TGCAGCGGAGGGGGCGTAAGCACAGATACGCAGTATTTT.

Only a few counts were recorded for this clone. The chain couples TRBV11-2 to TRBJ2-7; 8 nucleotides agree with TRBD2. J lost 0 bases, V lost 4 bases, and 11 bases had no gene match. In germline, CDR1 is SGHAT, CDR2 FQNNGV. CDR3 size: 17 residues. The CDR3 DNA is TGTGCCAGCAGCTCGTCCCGGGGGGGCTCAAGCTCCTACGAGCAGTACTTC. This sequence encodes CASSSSRGGSSSYEQYF.

V and J are TRBV5-6 and TRBJ2-3, with 8 bases fitting TRBD2. From germline, CDR1 is SGHDT and CDR2 YYEEEE. V lost 0 bases, J lost 0 bases, and 3 bases stayed unmatched. This CDR3 has 16 residues. The CDR3 here is CASSLGAGVSTDTQYF. In DNA form, the CDR3 reads TGTGCCAGCAGCTTGGGAGCGGGGGTGAGCACAGATACGCAGTATTTT. Combining the CDR3 with reference TRBV5-6 and TRBJ2-3 gives the whole variable domain DAGVTQSPTHLIKTRGQQVTLRCSPKSGHDTVSWYQQALGQGPQFIFQYYEEEERQRGNFPDRFSGHQFPNYSSELNVNALLLGDSALYLCASSLGAGVSTDTQYFGPGTRLTVL.

The V and J genes are TRBV7-9 and TRBJ2-1; TRBD1 aligns across 9 bases. Germline V gives CDR1 SEHNR, CDR2 FQNEAQ (reference sequence). The junction had 20 bases not matched to a gene; V was cut back by 5 bases and J by 9 bases. The CDR3 spans 18 residues. The CDR3: CASSQTLPDRGLAGEQFF. CDR3 bases: TGTGCCAGCAGCCAAACCCTCCCTGACAGGGGGTTAGCAGGTGAGCAGTTCTTC.

The chain carries TRBV5-6 and TRBJ2-3, with TRBD2 matching over 9 bases. The CDR3 runs 15 residues. Trimming removed 1 base from V and 4 bases from J; junction bases left unmatched: 4. The germline CDR1 and CDR2 sequences are SGHDT and YYEEEE. CDR3 loop: CASSLKLAGPDTQYF. CDR3 coding DNA: TGTGCCAGCAGCTTGAAACTAGCGGGTCCAGATACGCAGTATTTT.

The J gene is TRBJ2-7, the V gene TRBV30; tentative D call: TRBD1 (7 bases). CDR1 and CDR2 from the germline V gene are GTSNPN and SVGIG (reference sequence). The CDR3 is made up of 14 amino acids. The V end was cut by 2 bases, the J end by 2 bases, with 13 bases between. CDR3 sequence: CAWSRGTATYEQYF. CDR3 nucleotide sequence: TGTGCCTGGAGTCGCGGGACAGCGACCTACGAGCAGTACTTC.

The rearrangement links TRBV4-1 to TRBJ2-5; 10 bases line up with TRBD2. Germline V gives CDR1 MGHRA, CDR2 YSYEKL. J lost 5 bases, V lost 6 bases, and 15 bases had no gene match. This CDR3 has 17 amino acids. The chain's CDR3 is CASRRTGGAGGEETQYF. The CDR3 nucleotides read TGCGCCAGCAGGCGGACGGGAGGAGCGGGGGGGGAGGAGACCCAGTACTTC.

The chain couples TRBV4-1 to TRBJ1-6; D remains unclear. CDR3 size: 15 residues. Germline CDR1 and CDR2: MGHRA and YSYEKL. With 0 bases removed from V and 7 bases from J, the gap between germline ends came to 10 bases. CDR3 sequence: CASSQDAGPNSPLHF. The CDR3 DNA follows: TGCGCCAGCAGCCAAGATGCAGGCCCAAATTCACCCCTCCACTTT.

The rearrangement links TRBV6-6 to TRBJ1-1; tentatively, D is TRBD1 (5 bases). The ends were cut back, 7 bases at V and 1 base at J, with 7 bases in the middle. The germline V gene has CDR1 MNHNY and CDR2 SVGAGI (reference sequence). CDR3 length equals 12 residues. CDR3 coding DNA: TGTGCCAGCATGGGGGGGAACACTGAAGCTTTCTTT. Protein sequence: CASMGGNTEAFF.

The chain employs TRBV19 and TRBJ2-1; a possible D gene is TRBD2 (5 bases). The CDR3 sequence is 14 residues long. The germline CDR1 and CDR2 sequences are LNHDA and SQIVND (reference sequence). Trimming removed 1 base at V and 1 base at J, with 5 bases between. CDR3 in DNA: TGTGCCAGTAGTATAGGGAGGTCCTACAATGAGCAGTTCTTC. Translating it yields CASSIGRSYNEQFF.

The chain carries TRBV6-5 and TRBJ1-5; D remains unclear. V was pared by 2 bases and J by 9 bases, with 11 bases between. The CDR3 sequence is 13 residues long. Germline CDR1 reads MNHEY; CDR2 reads SVGAGI. As DNA, the CDR3 is TGTGCCAGCAGTTACGGAGGCATAGGGCCCCAGCATTTT. This translates into CASSYGGIGPQHF.

The genes are TRBV15 and TRBJ1-2; tentatively, D is TRBD1 (5 bases). CDR3 length equals 14 residues. V was shortened by 0 bases and J by 6 bases, with 11 bases between the two germline ends. Germline V lookup: CDR1 LNHNV, CDR2 YYDKDF (reference sequence). The CDR3 loop is CATSRDPRVHGYTF. CDR3 in DNA: TGTGCCACCAGCAGAGATCCCAGGGTCCATGGCTACACCTTC.

The rearrangement joins TRBV9 to TRBJ1-6, with 10 bases lining up with TRBD1. CDR3 length: 15 residues. Germline loops: CDR1 SGDLS, CDR2 YYNGEE. Trimming cost V 4 bases and J 5 bases; bases outside gene matches: 3. This CDR3 reads CASSLGQGNNSPLHF. The CDR3 DNA sequence: TGTGCCAGCAGCTTGGGACAGGGGAATAATTCACCCCTCCACTTT.

The V call is TRBV5-1, the J call TRBJ2-3, with TRBD2 matching over 9 bases. With V trimmed by 6 bases and J by 2 bases, 7 bases remained unmatched. Germline CDR1 reads SGHRS; CDR2 reads YFSETQ. The CDR3 is 15 amino acids. The CDR3 coding sequence is TGCGCCAGCACCCTTAGCGGGGGCCACACAGATACGCAGTATTTT. This encodes CASTLSGGHTDTQYF.